Sequencing of this T cell receptor (beta chain) was carried out in a study of response to subunit inactivated influenza vaccine. Broader study findings: After each seasonal influenza vaccination, few new T cells are recruited, the authors suggested.

One entry per CDR3 protein results from TCRdb running MiXCR on the RT-PCR reads. The data show around 760,000 distinct CDR3 sequences, roughly 13% seen once. This clonotype was found many times. Its antigen is still unknown. Germline-derived CDR1 and CDR2 are SGHRS and YFSETQ. Trimming removed 2 bases from V and 2 bases from J, with 4 bases in between. CDR3 length equals 13 residues. The source is a middle-aged man who received an inactivated influenza vaccine. This chain uses TRBV5-1 with TRBJ2-2; D uncertain. Material: PBMCs from blood, obtained less than 15 days before vaccination. This CDR3 is CASSFQNTGELFF. The CDR3, as DNA: TGCGCCAGCAGCTTCCAAAACACCGGGGAGCTGTTTTTT.